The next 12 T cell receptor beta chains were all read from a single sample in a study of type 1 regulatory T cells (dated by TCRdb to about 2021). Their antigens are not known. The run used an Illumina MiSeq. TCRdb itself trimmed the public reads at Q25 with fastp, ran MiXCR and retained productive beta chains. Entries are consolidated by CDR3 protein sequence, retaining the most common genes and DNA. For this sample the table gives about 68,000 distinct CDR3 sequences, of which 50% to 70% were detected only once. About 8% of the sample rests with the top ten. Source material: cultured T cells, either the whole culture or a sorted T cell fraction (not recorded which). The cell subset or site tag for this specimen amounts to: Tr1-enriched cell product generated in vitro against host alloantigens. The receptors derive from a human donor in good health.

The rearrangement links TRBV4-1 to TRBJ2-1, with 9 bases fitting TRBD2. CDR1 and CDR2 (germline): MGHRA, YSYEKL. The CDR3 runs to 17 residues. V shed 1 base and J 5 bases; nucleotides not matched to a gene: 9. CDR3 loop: CASSQVALAGRNNEQFF. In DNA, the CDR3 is TGCGCCAGCAGCCAAGTGGCCCTAGCGGGGAGAAACAATGAGCAGTTCTTC.

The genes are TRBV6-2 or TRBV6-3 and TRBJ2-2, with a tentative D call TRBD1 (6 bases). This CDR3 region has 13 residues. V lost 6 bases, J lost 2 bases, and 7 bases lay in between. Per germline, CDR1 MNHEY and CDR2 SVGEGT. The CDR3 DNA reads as TGTGCCAGCAGCGGGACAAACACCGGGGAGCTGTTTTTT. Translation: CASSGTNTGELFF.

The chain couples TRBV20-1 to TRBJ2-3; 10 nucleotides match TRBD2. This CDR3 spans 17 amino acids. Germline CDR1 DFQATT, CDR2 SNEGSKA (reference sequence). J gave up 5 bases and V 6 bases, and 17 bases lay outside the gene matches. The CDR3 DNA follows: TGCAGTGCCGACCTCGGGCTAGCGGGAGACCGGGGAGATACGCAGTATTTT. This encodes CSADLGLAGDRGDTQYF.

This CDR3 is CASSVTPGGYTF. CDR3 sequence (DNA): TGTGCCAGCAGCGTAACCCCGGGTGGCTACACCTTC. This rearrangement joins TRBV28 to TRBJ1-2; no clear D. V dropped 6 bases and J dropped 7 bases, with 12 bases sitting between them. Germline CDR1 reads MDHEN; CDR2 reads SYDVKM. The CDR3 is 12 residues long.

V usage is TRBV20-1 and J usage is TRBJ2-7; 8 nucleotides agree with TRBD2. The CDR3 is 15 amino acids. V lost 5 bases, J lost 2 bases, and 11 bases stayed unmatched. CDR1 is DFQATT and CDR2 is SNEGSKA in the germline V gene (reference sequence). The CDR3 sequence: CSAFQAGGSPYEQYF. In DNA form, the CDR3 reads TGCAGTGCTTTCCAGGCGGGAGGATCCCCCTACGAGCAGTACTTC.

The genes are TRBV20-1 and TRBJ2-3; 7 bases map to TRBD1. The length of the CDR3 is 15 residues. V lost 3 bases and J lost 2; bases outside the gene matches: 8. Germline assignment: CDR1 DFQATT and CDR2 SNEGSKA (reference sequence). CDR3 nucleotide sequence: TGCAGTGCTAGCCCCAAAGGGACAGTCACAGATACGCAGTATTTT. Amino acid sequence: CSASPKGTVTDTQYF.

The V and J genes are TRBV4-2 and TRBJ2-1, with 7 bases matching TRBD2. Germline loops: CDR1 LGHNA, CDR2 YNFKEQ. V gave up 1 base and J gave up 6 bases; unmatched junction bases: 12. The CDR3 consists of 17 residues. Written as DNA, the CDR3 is TGTGCCAGCAGCCAAGGCTTGGGAGGGGCTGGTATCAATGAGCAGTTCTTC. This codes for CASSQGLGGAGINEQFF.

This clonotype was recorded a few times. CDR3 protein: CASSVGTSGNIQYF. The DNA for the CDR3 is TGTGCCAGCAGCGTCGGGACTAGCGGAAACATTCAGTACTTC. The chain is built from TRBV7-2 and TRBJ2-4; 11 bases align to TRBD2. After removal of 5 bases from V and 6 bases from J, the junction contained 3 bases not matched to a gene. Germline V gives CDR1 SGHTA, CDR2 FQGNSA. The CDR3 has 14 residues. Full variable domain (rest looked up from reference TRBV7-2 and TRBJ2-4): GAGVSQSPSNKVTEKGKDVELRCDPISGHTALYWYRQSLGQGLEFLIYFQGNSAPDKSGLPSDRFSAERTGGSVSTLTIQRTQQEDSAVYLCASSVGTSGNIQYFGAGTRLSVL.

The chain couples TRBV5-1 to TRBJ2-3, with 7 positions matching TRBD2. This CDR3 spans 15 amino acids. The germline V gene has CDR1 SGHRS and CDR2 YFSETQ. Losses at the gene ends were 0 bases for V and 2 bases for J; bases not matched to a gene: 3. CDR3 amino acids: CASSLARGDTDTQYF. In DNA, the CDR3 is TGCGCCAGCAGCTTGGCCCGGGGGGACACAGATACGCAGTATTTT.

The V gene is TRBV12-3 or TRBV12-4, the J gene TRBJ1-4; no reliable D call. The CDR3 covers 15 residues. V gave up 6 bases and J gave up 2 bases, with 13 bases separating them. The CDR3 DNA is TGTGCCAGCAGCGGTAAACACGCCACTAATGAAAAACTGTTTTTT. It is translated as CASSGKHATNEKLFF.

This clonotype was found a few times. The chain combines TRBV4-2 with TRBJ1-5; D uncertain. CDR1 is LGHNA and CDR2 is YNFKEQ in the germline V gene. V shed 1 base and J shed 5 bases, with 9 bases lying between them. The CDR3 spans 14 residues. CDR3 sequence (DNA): TGTGCCAGCAGCCAAGTTCACGGGGATCAGCCCCAGCATTTT. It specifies CASSQVHGDQPQHF.

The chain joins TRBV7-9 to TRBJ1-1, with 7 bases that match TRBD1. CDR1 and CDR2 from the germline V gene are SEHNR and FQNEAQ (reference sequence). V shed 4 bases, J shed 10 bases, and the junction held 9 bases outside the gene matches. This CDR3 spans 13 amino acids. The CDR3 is CASSYQGGGIAFF. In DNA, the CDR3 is TGTGCCAGCAGCTATCAGGGGGGCGGGATAGCTTTCTTT.